A selection of T cell receptor beta chains follows, all from one sample in a study of shared clonotypes between healthy human individuals. TCRdb keeps only in-frame clones here, not all; method: immunoSEQ multiplex PCR. This sample has 2,100,000 or so clones, with approximately 96% found just once. The sequenced sample consisted of naive CD4+ T cells sorted from blood. All receptors derive from a man between 18 and 29 years old in good health. CDR3s include the opening cysteine and the closing phenylalanine or tryptophan. D genes are given only for firm matches. Expanded clones are given a class, and other clones once, few, many or no size at all.

v_gene	d_gene	len	j_gene	abundance	CDR3nt	CDR3aa
TRBV10-3	.	14	TRBJ1-4	.	TGTGCCATCAGTGATGGAGGGGTAGGTGAAAAACTGTTTTTT	CAISDGGVGEKLFF
TRBV5-1	TRBD1	15	TRBJ1-4	.	TGCGCCAGCAGCTCCCGACAGGGGACTAATGAAAAACTGTTTTTT	CASSSRQGTNEKLFF
TRBV6-1	.	17	TRBJ1-3	few	TGTGCCAGCAGTGAAGGGGGGTTTTGGAGCTCTGGAAACACCATATATTTT	CASSEGGFWSSGNTIYF
TRBV18	TRBD1	15	TRBJ1-6	.	TGTGCCAGCTCATTCTCCGGGACAGGGGGTTCACCCCTCCACTTT	CASSFSGTGGSPLHF
TRBV11-2	TRBD1	14	TRBJ1-1	.	TGTGCCAGCAGCTTTGGGACAGTGAACACTGAAGCTTTCTTT	CASSFGTVNTEAFF
TRBV2	TRBD1	15	TRBJ2-2	.	TGTGCCAGCATGGGGGACAGGGCCTACACCGGGGAGCTGTTTTTT	CASMGDRAYTGELFF
TRBV19	.	16	TRBJ1-3	.	TGTGCCAGTAGTGCCGTAATTTCCGACTCTGGAAACACCATATATTTT	CASSAVISDSGNTIYF
TRBV25-1	.	15	TRBJ2-3	.	TGTGCCAGCAGTGATCTCCGGGACAACACAGATACGCAGTATTTT	CASSDLRDNTDTQYF
TRBV9	TRBD2	16	TRBJ2-1	.	TGTGCCAGCAGCGAGGGGCTAGCGGGAGGCCAGTATGAGCAGTTCTTC	CASSEGLAGGQYEQFF
TRBV27	.	15	TRBJ2-7	.	TGTGCCAGCAGATCGGACCAGATTGATAGGTACGAGCAGTACTTC	CASRSDQIDRYEQYF
TRBV4-1	.	16	TRBJ2-2	.	TGCGCCAGCAGCCAAGCAGAAATCCCTAACACCGGGGAGCTGTTTTTT	CASSQAEIPNTGELFF
TRBV7-2	.	16	TRBJ2-5	.	TGTGCCAGCAGCCCAATTGGCGGGCTACCCCAAGAGACCCAGTACTTC	CASSPIGGLPQETQYF
TRBV27	.	17	TRBJ1-2	.	TGTGCCAGCAGTTTATCGCAATGGTCGGGATTTAACTATGGCTACACCTTC	CASSLSQWSGFNYGYTF
TRBV6-4	TRBD2	16	TRBJ2-1	once	TGTGCCAGCAGAGAAGTAGCGGGGTACTCCTACAATGAGCAGTTCTTC	CASREVAGYSYNEQFF
TRBV5-1	TRBD2	16	TRBJ2-2	.	TGCGCCAGCAGCCCACAGACGGGGGGAAGTACCGGGGAGCTGTTTTTT	CASSPQTGGSTGELFF
TRBV7-2	.	13	TRBJ1-2	.	TGTGCCAGCAGCTTAGGTTTAAACTATGGCTACACCTTC	CASSLGLNYGYTF
TRBV25-1	.	14	TRBJ1-1	.	TGTGCCAGCAGCCCTGGAGGGGTAGGGACTGAAGCTTTCTTT	CASSPGGVGTEAFF
TRBV5-4	TRBD2	14	TRBJ2-3	.	TGTGCCAGCAGCCTGGGACTAGCGTCAGATACGCAGTATTTT	CASSLGLASDTQYF
TRBV6-1	TRBD1	13	TRBJ1-1	.	TGTGCCAGCAGGCGGACAGGGTGGACTGAAGCTTTCTTT	CASRRTGWTEAFF
TRBV5-4	.	13	TRBJ2-1	.	TGTGCCAGCAGCTTGGCTGGGAACAATGAGCAGTTCTTC	CASSLAGNNEQFF
TRBV30	.	13	TRBJ1-1	.	TGTGCCTGGAGTGTACGTTCGGACACTGAAGCTTTCTTT	CAWSVRSDTEAFF
TRBV4-1	.	17	TRBJ2-1	.	TGCGCCAGCAGCCATCTTCAGCGGAGCGGTCCCTACAATGAGCAGTTCTTC	CASSHLQRSGPYNEQFF
TRBV9	.	15	TRBJ1-5	few	TGTGCCAGCAGCGTCCTCGGGACGACCTATGGGCCCCAGCATTTT	CASSVLGTTYGPQHF
TRBV29-1	.	15	TRBJ2-3	.	TGCAGCGCCCGTCCGAGGCCCGCACCGTCGGATACGCAGTATTTT	CSARPRPAPSDTQYF
TRBV5-6	TRBD1	16	TRBJ2-2	.	TGTGCCAGCAGGAGGACCGGGACAGCGAACACCGGGGAGCTGTTTTTT	CASRRTGTANTGELFF
TRBV11-2	TRBD1	14	TRBJ1-1	.	TGTGCCAGCAGCTCACAGGGGGCTGGCACTGAAGCTTTCTTT	CASSSQGAGTEAFF
TRBV2	.	11	TRBJ2-2	.	TGTGCCATCGGGGATACCGGGGAGCTGTTTTTT	CAIGDTGELFF
TRBV7-9	.	12	TRBJ1-2	.	TGTGCCAGCAGCCAAACTAACTATGGCTACACCTTC	CASSQTNYGYTF
TRBV5-1	.	14	TRBJ2-7	once	TGCGCCAGCAGCTTGGGTGGGATTTTTGGCGAGCAGTACTTC	CASSLGGIFGEQYF
TRBV15	.	16	TRBJ2-7	.	TGTGCCACCAGCAGAGGGTCGGGAGGGGGCACCTACGAGCAGTACTTC	CATSRGSGGGTYEQYF
TRBV18	.	14	TRBJ2-2	.	TGTGCCAGCTCACCACACAGGAACACCGGGGAGCTGTTTTTT	CASSPHRNTGELFF
TRBV5-1	.	15	TRBJ2-3	.	TGCGCCAGCAGCGAGGGCGTTACGAACGCAGATACGCAGTATTTT	CASSEGVTNADTQYF
TRBV4-1	TRBD1	18	TRBJ2-2	.	TGCGCCAGCAGCCAAGCAGGACAGGGGTTTGGGAACACCGGGGAGCTGTTTTTT	CASSQAGQGFGNTGELFF
TRBV10-2	TRBD1	18	TRBJ1-3	.	TGCGCCAGCAGTGAGTCTTGGCCAGGGGGCGTAATCGGAAACACCATATATTTT	CASSESWPGGVIGNTIYF
TRBV9	TRBD1	16	TRBJ2-2	.	TGTGCCAGCACCGACCTGGACAGGGGGCAGACCGGGGAGCTGTTTTTT	CASTDLDRGQTGELFF
TRBV5-6	.	16	TRBJ2-5	.	TGTGCCAGCAGCTTGGTCGAGAGGCGGGTCCAAGAGACCCAGTACTTC	CASSLVERRVQETQYF
TRBV15	TRBD1	15	TRBJ2-7	.	TGTGCCACCAGCAAACAGGGGTGGCGTTCCTACGAGCAGTACTTC	CATSKQGWRSYEQYF
TRBV19	.	15	TRBJ2-3	.	TGTGCCAGTAGTACGGGGTCTCTAGGCACAGATACGCAGTATTTT	CASSTGSLGTDTQYF
TRBV5-4	.	13	TRBJ2-7	.	TGTGCCAGCAGGGGGGCCAACTCCTACGAGCAGTACTTC	CASRGANSYEQYF
TRBV29-1	.	12	TRBJ2-7	.	TGCAGCGTCGGGTCAAACGTGGGGGAGCAGTACTTC	CSVGSNVGEQYF
TRBV19	TRBD1	17	TRBJ1-3	.	TGTGCCAGTAGTTTCACGGACAGGGCACTCTCTGGAAACACCATATATTTT	CASSFTDRALSGNTIYF
TRBV4-1	TRBD2	19	TRBJ2-3	.	TGCGCCAGCAGCCAAGATGCGCCTAGCGGGGGGGGACGCACAGATACGCAGTATTTT	CASSQDAPSGGGRTDTQYF
TRBV10-3	TRBD2	16	TRBJ2-7	.	TGTGCCATCAGTGAGCGGCTGGTAGCGGGAGCCCTCGAGCAGTACTTC	CAISERLVAGALEQYF
TRBV6-1	.	17	TRBJ2-5	.	TGTGCCAGCAGTGAAGGTTTCAATTTGGGTTTAGGGGAGACCCAGTACTTC	CASSEGFNLGLGETQYF
TRBV11-2	TRBD1	19	TRBJ1-1	.	TGTGCCAGCAGCGTTTCCCGCCGGGACAGGAAGACCTCGAACACTGAAGCTTTCTTT	CASSVSRRDRKTSNTEAFF
TRBV21-1	.	17	TRBJ1-6	.	TGTGCCAGCAGCCTAGCCGGACAGGGGGGCGATAATTCACCCCTCCACTTT	CASSLAGQGGDNSPLHF
TRBV5-6	.	15	TRBJ2-7	.	TGTGCCAGCAGCTTATACAGCCAGCGCTCCTACGAGCAGTACTTC	CASSLYSQRSYEQYF
TRBV5-1	TRBD2	13	TRBJ2-1	.	TGCGCCAGCAGCGACACTAGCGGCAATGAGCAGTTCTTC	CASSDTSGNEQFF
TRBV4-3	.	14	TRBJ2-1	.	TGCGCCAGCAGCCAAGAATCCTTCCTCAATGAGCAGTTCTTC	CASSQESFLNEQFF
TRBV7-2	.	16	TRBJ2-5	.	TGTGCCAGCAGCCCGGCCAGCTCGGGGCTAAGAGAGACCCAGTACTTC	CASSPASSGLRETQYF
TRBV29-1	.	11	TRBJ2-1	once	TGCAGCGTTGTGAATTACAATGAGCAGTTCTTC	CSVVNYNEQFF
TRBV30	.	15	TRBJ1-3	.	TGTGCCTGGAGTGTTCGCGGACGGATTGGAAACACCATATATTTT	CAWSVRGRIGNTIYF
TRBV18	.	17	TRBJ2-6	.	TGTGCCAGCTCACCACAGCAGGCCCCCTCTGGGGCCAACGTCCTGACTTTC	CASSPQQAPSGANVLTF
TRBV19	.	15	TRBJ2-7	.	TGTGCCAGTAGTACCCTAAAGGGACCGGGGTTCGAGCAGTACTTC	CASSTLKGPGFEQYF